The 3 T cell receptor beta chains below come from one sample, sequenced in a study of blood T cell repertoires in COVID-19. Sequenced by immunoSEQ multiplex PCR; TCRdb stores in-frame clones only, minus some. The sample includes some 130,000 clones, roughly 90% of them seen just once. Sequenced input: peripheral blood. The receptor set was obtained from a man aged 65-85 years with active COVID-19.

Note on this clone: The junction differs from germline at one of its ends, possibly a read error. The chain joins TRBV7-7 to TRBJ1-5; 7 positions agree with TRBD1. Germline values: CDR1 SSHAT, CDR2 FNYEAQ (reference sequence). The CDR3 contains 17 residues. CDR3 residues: CASSLVCRGKGDQPQHF. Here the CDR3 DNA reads TGTGCTAGCAGCTTAGTATGCAGGGGGAAAGGAGATCAGCCCCAGCATTTT.

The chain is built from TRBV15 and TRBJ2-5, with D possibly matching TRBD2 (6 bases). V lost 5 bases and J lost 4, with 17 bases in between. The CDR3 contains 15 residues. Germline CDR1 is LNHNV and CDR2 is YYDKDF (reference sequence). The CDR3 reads CATSSRTTGGETQYF. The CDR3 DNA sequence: TGTGCCACCAGCTCCCGGACTACCGGAGGAGAGACCCAGTACTTC. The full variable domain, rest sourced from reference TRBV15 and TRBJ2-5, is DAMVIQNPRYQVTQFGKPVTLSCSQTLNHNVMYWYQQKSSQAPKLLFHYYDKDFNNEADTPDNFQSRRPNTSFCFLDIRSPGLGDTAMYLCATSSRTTGGETQYFGPGTRLLVL.

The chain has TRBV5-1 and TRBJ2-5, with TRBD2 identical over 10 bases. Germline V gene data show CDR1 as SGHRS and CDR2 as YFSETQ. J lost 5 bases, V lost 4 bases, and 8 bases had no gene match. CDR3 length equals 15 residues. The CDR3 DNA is TGCGCCAGCAGCCCCCCTTTAGCGGGAGGTGAGACCCAGTACTTC. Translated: CASSPPLAGGETQYF. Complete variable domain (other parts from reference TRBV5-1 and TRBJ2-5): KAGVTQTPRYLIKTRGQQVTLSCSPISGHRSVSWYQQTPGQGLQFLFEYFSETQRNKGNFPGRFSGRQFSNSRSEMNVSTLELGDSALYLCASSPPLAGGETQYFGPGTRLLVL.